Given below is one TCR beta chain in context. Its antigen is undetermined. A junction end diverges from the germline sequence, so it may reflect a read error. The library was made from cDNA and included unique molecular identifiers. TCRdb re-analysed the PCR reads in MiXCR, keeping a single row per CDR3 protein. The sample has 600,000 to 700,000 distinct CDR3 sequences; around 64% are singletons. The sample is drawn from a study of post-analysis software for immune sequencing data. This CDR3 spans 15 amino acids. Looked up from germline, CDR1 is DFQATT and CDR2 is SNEGSKA (reference sequence). Study-level points and caveats: Relative to controls, patients had 4 or 5 TRBV segments at higher frequency, with TRBV5-6, TRBV5-1 and TRBV20-1 among these. With F measure, samples from one preparation batch clustered together strongly. There was significantly lower normalized Chao1 diversity in multiple sclerosis patients than in controls.

Sequencing was carried out using blood. This TCR was sampled from a girl under 10 years old with multiple sclerosis. The V call is TRBV20-1, the J call TRBJ2-3; 8 bases are shared with TRBD2. The CDR3, as DNA: TGCAGTGCTTGCCAATCAGCGGGAGATTCAGATGCGCAGTATTTT. Translation gives CSACQSAGDSDAQYF.